The clone carrying this T cell receptor beta chain was picked up a small number of times. Its target is not known. The record originates from a study of cytomegalovirus exposure and HLA in healthy donors. Study-wide results and limits: A few chains tied to CMV proved CMV antigen-specific in vitro. TCR beta V segments were, for the most part, productive about 87% or about 30% of the time in an earlier analysis.

V gave up 0 bases and J gave up 2 bases, with 11 bases separating them. CDR1 SGDLS and CDR2 YYNGEE come from the germline V gene. CDR3 length equals 15 residues. Primers for the PCR totalled 60 Vbeta and 13 Jbeta. Produced via immunoSEQ multiplex PCR; TCRdb's table is partial and in-frame only. The sample has around 180,000 clones, 70% to 80% seen once. Specimen: PBMCs. This receptor was identified in a woman between 50 and 59 years old in good health and CMV-seronegative. The V and J genes are TRBV9 and TRBJ1-2; D gene unclear. The DNA of the CDR3 is TGTGCCAGCAGCGTAGATGATGAGAGGAACTATGGCTACACCTTC. Protein: CASSVDDERNYGYTF.